The 11 T cell receptor beta chains listed next were all sequenced from one sample in a study of blood T cell repertoires in COVID-19. The repertoire was sequenced with immunoSEQ multiplex PCR; TCRdb's copy has only in-frame clones and lacks some. The profile shows about 140,000 clones, roughly 88% of them singletons. Sequenced material: peripheral blood. Receptors were obtained from an older woman with acute or convalescent COVID-19.

V is TRBV19 and J is TRBJ1-2, with a weak D call TRBD1 (6 bases). Germline assignment: CDR1 LNHDA and CDR2 SQIVND (reference sequence). The V and J ends lost 4 bases and 5 bases respectively, with 14 bases between them. This CDR3 contains 14 residues. The CDR3 DNA is TGTGCCAGTAGTAGGACAGTCCCTCCGTATGGCTACACCTTC. Translating it yields CASSRTVPPYGYTF.

This chain uses TRBV19 with TRBJ1-2, with a possible D match to TRBD1 (5 bases). Germline loops: CDR1 LNHDA, CDR2 SQIVND (reference sequence). With 5 bases removed from V and 5 bases from J, the gap between germline ends came to 18 bases. This CDR3 spans 15 amino acids. The CDR3 sequence: CASSPTSQGTYGYTF. Here the CDR3 DNA reads TGTGCCAGTAGTCCTACCTCCCAGGGCACTTATGGCTACACCTTC.

The V and J genes are TRBV10-3 and TRBJ1-3, with a weak D call TRBD1 (5 bases). The ends were cut back, 8 bases at V and 0 bases at J, with 14 bases in the middle. Germline V gene data show CDR1 as ENHRY and CDR2 as SYGVKD. The CDR3 runs to 15 residues. CDR3 in amino acids: CAISPQGSSGNTIYF. DNA of the CDR3: TGTGCCATCTCCCCTCAGGGATCCTCTGGAAACACCATATATTTT.

The CDR3 sequence: CASLRGGAYNEQFF. The CDR3, as DNA: TGTGCCAGCCTAAGGGGGGGGGCCTACAATGAGCAGTTCTTC. V is TRBV19 and J is TRBJ2-1, with D tentatively TRBD2 (7 bases). Trimming took off 9 bases at V and 2 bases at J, with 14 bases between the two ends. The V gene's germline CDR1 is LNHDA and CDR2 SQIVND (reference sequence). The CDR3 runs to 14 residues.

The V call is TRBV6-5, the J call TRBJ2-4; perhaps TRBD1 as D (5 bases). V lost 5 bases to trimming and J lost 8 bases, with 16 bases between them. This CDR3 is built from 14 residues. Germline-derived CDR1 and CDR2 are MNHEY and SVGAGI. This CDR3 is CASSTRTSFDIQYF. For the CDR3, the DNA is TGTGCCAGCAGTACCCGGACATCCTTCGACATTCAGTACTTC.

The chain employs TRBV5-6 and TRBJ1-2, with D perhaps TRBD1 (6 bases). V shed 3 bases and J shed 7 bases, with 16 bases lying between them. The CDR3 extends over 14 amino acids. The germline V gene encodes CDR1 SGHDT and CDR2 YYEEEE. DNA for the CDR3: TGTGCCAGCAGCTCGGGACAAGGAATGTCTGGCTACACCTTC. Protein sequence: CASSSGQGMSGYTF.

CDR3 protein: CAIRTGSTDTQYF. CDR3 bases: TGTGCCATCCGGACAGGGAGCACAGATACGCAGTATTTT. The chain links TRBV10-3 to TRBJ2-3; 8 positions match TRBD1. The CDR3 contains 13 residues. The junction had 1 base not matched to a gene; V was cut back by 8 bases and J by 0 bases. Germline CDR1 is ENHRY and CDR2 is SYGVKD.

The genes are TRBV18 and TRBJ1-1; D ambiguous. Germline V gives CDR1 KGHSH, CDR2 LQKENI. The CDR3 has 12 amino acids. V was pared by 3 bases and J by 8 bases, with 10 bases between. Here the CDR3 reads CASSPGAAEAFF. The CDR3 region has the DNA TGTGCCAGCTCACCGGGAGCGGCCGAAGCTTTCTTT.

V usage is TRBV25-1 and J usage is TRBJ2-2, with 16 bases matching TRBD2. The CDR3 consists of 17 residues. Per the germline V gene, CDR1 is MGHDK and CDR2 is SYGVNS. J gave up 7 bases and V 6 bases, and 8 bases lay outside the gene matches. Here the CDR3 reads CASSEGLAGGHDGELFF. DNA for the CDR3: TGTGCCAGCAGCGAGGGACTAGCGGGGGGGCATGACGGGGAGCTGTTTTTT.

This rearrangement joins TRBV28 to TRBJ1-2, with D hard to call. The V and J ends lost 4 bases and 6 bases respectively, with 12 bases between them. This CDR3 comprises 13 residues. The germline V gene has CDR1 MDHEN and CDR2 SYDVKM. CDR3 DNA: TGTGCCAGCAGTTCGGACTGGCGCCATGGCTACACCTTC. Its translation is CASSSDWRHGYTF.

The chain couples TRBV7-2 to TRBJ2-3; 7 positions match TRBD2. Germline V gene data show CDR1 as SGHTA and CDR2 as FQGNSA. V trimming: 5 bases; J trimming: 10 bases; junction bases outside the gene matches: 6. This CDR3 is built from 12 residues. The DNA for the CDR3 is TGTGCCAGCAGCCCACAGCGGGGAGCGCAGTATTTT. This encodes CASSPQRGAQYF.